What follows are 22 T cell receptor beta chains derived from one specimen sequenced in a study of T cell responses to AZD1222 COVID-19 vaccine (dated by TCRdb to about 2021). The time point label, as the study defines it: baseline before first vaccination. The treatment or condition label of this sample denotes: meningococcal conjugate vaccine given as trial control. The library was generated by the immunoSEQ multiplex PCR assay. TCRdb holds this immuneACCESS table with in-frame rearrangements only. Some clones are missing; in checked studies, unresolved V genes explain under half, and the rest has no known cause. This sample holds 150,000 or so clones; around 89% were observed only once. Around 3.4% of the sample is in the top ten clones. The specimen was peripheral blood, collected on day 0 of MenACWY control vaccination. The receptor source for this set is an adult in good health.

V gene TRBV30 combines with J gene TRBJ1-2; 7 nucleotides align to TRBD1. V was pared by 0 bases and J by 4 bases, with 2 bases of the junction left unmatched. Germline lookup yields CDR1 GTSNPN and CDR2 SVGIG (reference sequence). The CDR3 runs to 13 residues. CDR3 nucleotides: TGTGCCTGGAGTGTAGGGGGCGGCTATGGCTACACCTTC. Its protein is CAWSVGGGYGYTF.

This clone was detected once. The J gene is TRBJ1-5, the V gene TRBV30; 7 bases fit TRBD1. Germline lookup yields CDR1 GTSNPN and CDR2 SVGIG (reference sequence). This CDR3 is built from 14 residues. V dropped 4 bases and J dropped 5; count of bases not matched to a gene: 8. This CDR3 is CAWTPGGLHQPQHF. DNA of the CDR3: TGTGCCTGGACGCCAGGGGGTCTCCATCAGCCCCAGCATTTT.

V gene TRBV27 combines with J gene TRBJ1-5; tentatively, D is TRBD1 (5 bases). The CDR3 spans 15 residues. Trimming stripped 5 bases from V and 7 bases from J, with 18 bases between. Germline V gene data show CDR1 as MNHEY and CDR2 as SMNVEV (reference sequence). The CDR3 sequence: CASSRDTGLGQPQHF. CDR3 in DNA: TGTGCCAGCAGTAGGGATACAGGCCTTGGGCAGCCCCAGCATTTT.

The CDR3 coding sequence is TGCGCCAGCAGCCAGACGGACAGCACTCCCTCCTACGAGCAGTACTTC. Translating it yields CASSQTDSTPSYEQYF. The J gene is TRBJ2-7, the V gene TRBV4-1, with D possibly TRBD1 on 6 matching bases. The CDR3 runs to 16 residues. From germline, CDR1 is MGHRA and CDR2 YSYEKL. V lost 3 bases to trimming and J lost 0 bases, with 15 bases between them.

The CDR3 DNA reads as TGTGCCAGCAGCTTGGGATTCGCCTATAATTCACCCCTCCACTTT. Protein product: CASSLGFAYNSPLHF. This chain connects TRBV13 to TRBJ1-6; D is unresolved. Between the trimmed V and J ends, which lost 3 bases and 2 bases, there was a span of 8 bases. CDR1 PRHDT and CDR2 FYEKMQ come from the germline V gene (reference sequence). The length of the CDR3 is 15 residues.

The DNA of the CDR3 is TGTGCCAGCAGCTTAGGCGGGGGGGCCACAGATACGCAGTATTTT. This sequence encodes CASSLGGGATDTQYF. This sequence joins TRBV7-2 and TRBJ2-3; 9 bases align to TRBD2. The CDR3 runs to 15 residues. Germline V gene sequence: CDR1 SGHTA, CDR2 FQGNSA. The V and J ends lost 1 base and 2 bases, in that order; junction bases with no gene match: 1.

DNA for the CDR3: TGTGCCACCAGTGATTTGATCGGACAGGCAGTCCATGGCTACACCTTC. Amino acids: CATSDLIGQAVHGYTF. The chain employs TRBV24-1 and TRBJ1-2; TRBD1 matches at 7 bases. The CDR3 sequence is 16 residues long. J gave up 6 bases and V 0 bases, and 9 bases lay outside the gene matches. Germline values: CDR1 KGHDR, CDR2 SFDVKD.

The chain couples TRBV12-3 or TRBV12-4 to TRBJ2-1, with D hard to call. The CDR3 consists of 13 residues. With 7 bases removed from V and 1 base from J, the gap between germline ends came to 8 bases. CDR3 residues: CASTRSSYNEQFF. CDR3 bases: TGTGCCAGCACTCGGTCGTCCTACAATGAGCAGTTCTTC.

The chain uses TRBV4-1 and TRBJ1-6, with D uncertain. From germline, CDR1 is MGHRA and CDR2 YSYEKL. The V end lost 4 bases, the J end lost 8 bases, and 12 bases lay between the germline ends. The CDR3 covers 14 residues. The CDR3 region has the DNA TGCGCCAGCAGCCCATTGTTTGATCATTCACCCCTCCACTTT. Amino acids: CASSPLFDHSPLHF.

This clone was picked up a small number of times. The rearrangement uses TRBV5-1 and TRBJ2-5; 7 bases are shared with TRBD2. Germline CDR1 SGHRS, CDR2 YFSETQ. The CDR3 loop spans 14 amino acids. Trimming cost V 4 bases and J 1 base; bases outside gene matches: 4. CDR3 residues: CASSRGRAQETQYF. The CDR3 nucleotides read TGCGCCAGCAGCCGGGGGAGGGCCCAAGAGACCCAGTACTTC.

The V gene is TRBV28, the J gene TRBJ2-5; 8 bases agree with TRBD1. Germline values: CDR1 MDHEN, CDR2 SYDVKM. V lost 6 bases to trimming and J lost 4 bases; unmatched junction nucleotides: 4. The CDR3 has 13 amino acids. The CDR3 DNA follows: TGTGCCAGCAGCTCCACAGGGGGAGAGACCCAGTACTTC. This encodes CASSSTGGETQYF.

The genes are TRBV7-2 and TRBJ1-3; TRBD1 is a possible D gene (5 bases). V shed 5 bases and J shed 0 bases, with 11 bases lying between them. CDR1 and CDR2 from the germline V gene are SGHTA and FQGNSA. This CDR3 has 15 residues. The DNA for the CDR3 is TGTGCCAGCAGCCGGGGCCGGGGCTCTGGAAACACCATATATTTT. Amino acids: CASSRGRGSGNTIYF.

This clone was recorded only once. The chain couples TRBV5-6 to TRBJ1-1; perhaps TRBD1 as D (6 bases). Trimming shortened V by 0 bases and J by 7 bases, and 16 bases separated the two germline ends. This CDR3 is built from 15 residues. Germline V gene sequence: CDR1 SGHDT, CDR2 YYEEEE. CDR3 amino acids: CASSLVNGGYGEAFF. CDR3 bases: TGTGCCAGCAGCTTGGTAAACGGGGGCTATGGTGAAGCTTTCTTT.

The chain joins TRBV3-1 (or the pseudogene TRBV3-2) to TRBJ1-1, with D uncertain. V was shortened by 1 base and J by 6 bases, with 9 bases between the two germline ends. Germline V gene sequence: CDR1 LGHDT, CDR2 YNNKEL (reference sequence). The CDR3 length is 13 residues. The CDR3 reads CASSQAGWAEAFF. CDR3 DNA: TGTGCCAGCAGCCAAGCTGGGTGGGCTGAAGCTTTCTTT.

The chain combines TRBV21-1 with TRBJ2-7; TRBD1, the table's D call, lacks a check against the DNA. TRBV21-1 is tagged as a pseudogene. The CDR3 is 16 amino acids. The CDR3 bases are TGTGCCAGCAGCCCTTCCCAGACAGGGTTTATATACGAGCAGTACTTC. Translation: CASSPSQTGFIYEQYF.

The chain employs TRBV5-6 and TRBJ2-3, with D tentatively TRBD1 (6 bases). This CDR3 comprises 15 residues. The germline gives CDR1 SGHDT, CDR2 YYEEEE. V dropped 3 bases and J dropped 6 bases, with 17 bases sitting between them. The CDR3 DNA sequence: TGTGCCAGCAGCTCCACTCACGCAGGGGCGGATACGCAGTATTTT. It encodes CASSSTHAGADTQYF.

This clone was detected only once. CDR3 bases: TGTGCCAGCAGCTTACAGGGGATCAATCAGCCCCAGCATTTT. It is translated as CASSLQGINQPQHF. V usage is TRBV5-6 and J usage is TRBJ1-5; 7 bases map to TRBD1. In germline, CDR1 is SGHDT, CDR2 YYEEEE. Germline trimming cut 2 bases from V and 3 bases from J; bases unmatched to any gene: 2. The CDR3 runs 14 residues.

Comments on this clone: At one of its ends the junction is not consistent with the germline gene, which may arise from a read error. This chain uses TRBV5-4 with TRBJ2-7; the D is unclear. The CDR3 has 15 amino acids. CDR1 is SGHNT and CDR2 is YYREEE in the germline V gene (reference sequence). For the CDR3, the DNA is TGTGCCAGCAGCTTGGTGCCTACCCAAAACTACCCTCCGTTGTTC. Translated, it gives CASSLVPTQNYPPLF.

The CDR3 is CASRGLELDEQFF. CDR3 bases: TGTGCCAGCAGAGGACTAGAACTGGATGAGCAGTTCTTC. The J gene is TRBJ2-1, the V gene TRBV19; TRBD2 matches 7 bases. The CDR3 length is 13 residues. J was trimmed by 8 bases and V by 9 bases; bases with no gene match: 10. Germline CDR1 is LNHDA and CDR2 is SQIVND (reference sequence).

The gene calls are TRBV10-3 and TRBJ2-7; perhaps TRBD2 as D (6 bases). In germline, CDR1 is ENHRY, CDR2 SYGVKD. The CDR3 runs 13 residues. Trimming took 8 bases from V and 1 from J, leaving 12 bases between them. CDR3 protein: CAISQAGSYEQYF. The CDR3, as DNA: TGTGCCATCTCCCAAGCGGGTTCCTACGAGCAGTACTTC.

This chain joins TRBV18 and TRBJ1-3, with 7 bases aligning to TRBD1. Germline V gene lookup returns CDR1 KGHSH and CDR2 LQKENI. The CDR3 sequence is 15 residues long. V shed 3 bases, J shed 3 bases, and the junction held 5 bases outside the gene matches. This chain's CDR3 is CASSPATGSGNTIYF. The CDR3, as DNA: TGTGCCAGCTCACCGGCGACAGGGAGTGGAAACACCATATATTTT.

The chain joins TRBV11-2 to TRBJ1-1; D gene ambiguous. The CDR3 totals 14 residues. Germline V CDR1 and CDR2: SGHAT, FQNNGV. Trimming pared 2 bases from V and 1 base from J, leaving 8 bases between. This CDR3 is CASSLNNWNTEAFF. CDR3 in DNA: TGTGCCAGCAGCTTAAACAACTGGAACACTGAAGCTTTCTTT.